This is a list of T cell receptor beta chains from one sample in a study of T cell repertoires in cytomegalovirus infection. TCRdb fed the reads into MiXCR, producing one record per CDR3 protein. The table lists about 57,000 distinct CDR3 sequences, 20% of them singletons. The antigens for these receptors are not known. The specimen comprised CD8+ T cells from cultured PBMCs, sampled from culture after CMV antigen stimulation. The receptors were gathered from a human donor in good health (CMV status not recorded). Some clones in this sample may be carry-over from other donors' samples. The conserved cysteine and the conserved F or W are not part of the CDR3 here.

>TRBV7-9|TRBJ2-5
ASSLRVGGDPQQTQY
>TRBV2|TRBJ2-1
ASSDVSPAYEQF
>TRBV6-2/TRBV6-3|TRBJ1-1
ASSPTRQGLNTEAF
>TRBV7-6|TRBJ2-2
ASAPAWAGENTGELF
>TRBV7-6|TRBJ2-1
ASSSSEYNEQF
>TRBV7-9|TRBJ2-3
ASSRRGDRGTDTQY
>TRBV7-9|TRBJ2-3
ASSFRGPPADTQY
>TRBV28|TRBJ2-7
ASNLPDYEQY
>TRBV14|TRBJ2-1
ASSHGTSNEQF
>TRBV7-8|TRBJ2-7
ASSPRGVSSYEQY
>TRBV7-8|TRBJ1-2
ASSLRERGYT
>TRBV7-2|TRBJ2-6
ASSLAERVSGANVLT
>TRBV29-1|TRBJ2-1
SVEGTGPLISYNEQF
>TRBV14|TRBJ2-7
ASSPTDLPSYEQY
>TRBV27|TRBJ2-1
ASSPAYPAGEYNEQF
>TRBV7-9|TRBJ2-1
ASSPRGGSSYNEQF
>TRBV19|TRBJ2-1
ASSSGTSIDEQF
>TRBV28|TRBJ1-5
ASADRGANQPQH
>TRBV6-1|TRBJ1-5
ASTIIQGSNQPQH
>TRBV7-8|TRBJ2-7
ASSILDRDYEQY
>TRBV6-2/TRBV6-3|TRBJ2-1
ASSYSVRDRDYNEQF
>TRBV2|TRBJ2-1
ASTPSIASLPSSYNEQF
>TRBV9|TRBJ2-5
ASSVVPGSRGQETQY
>TRBV7-2|TRBJ2-7
ASSLEWGGSYEQY
>TRBV12-3/TRBV12-4|TRBJ1-2
ASSFGEGADGYT
>TRBV7-8|TRBJ1-1
ASSLALNNLNTEAF
>TRBV7-6|TRBJ2-1
ASSTRTYNEQF
>TRBV11-2|TRBJ2-1
ASSLNDQYNEQF
>TRBV20-1|TRBJ1-1
SGGGTEAF
>TRBV6-1|TRBJ2-7
ASSGYEQY
>TRBV28|TRBJ1-1
ASSPRGAGAEAF
>TRBV7-2|TRBJ2-7
ASSLSRDSYEQY
>TRBV7-2|TRBJ2-3
ASSLGAGDTFDTQY
>TRBV27|TRBJ2-7
ASSLSAQTYEQY
>TRBV11-2|TRBJ2-7
ASSLGTPGLANYEQY
>TRBV7-8|TRBJ1-1
ASSLAKTEAF
>TRBV27|TRBJ1-1
ATSMAIQGRTEAF
>TRBV6-6|TRBJ1-1
ASSPQTGGTEAF
>TRBV28|TRBJ2-5
ASVPLGEKETQY
>TRBV18|TRBJ1-5
ASSPAQGSNQPQH
>TRBV27|TRBJ1-5
ASSLSGSNQPQH
>TRBV7-2|TRBJ2-5
ASSLGLRGGLETQY